These T cell receptor beta chains were read from a single sample in a study of cytotoxic CD8 clonotypes in ibrutinib-treated CLL. The table came from immunoSEQ multiplex PCR; TCRdb's copy has only in-frame clones and leaves some out. The data show around 310,000 clones, almost 80% seen once. The sample here was PBMCs, taken before ibrutinib treatment. The source is a human donor with chronic lymphocytic leukemia. Each CDR3 is given with its conserved first and last residue. A D gene is named only where the DNA matches it firmly. Expanded clones get a size class; other rows say once, few or many, or leave the size out.

J: TRBJ2-5; D: -; V: TRBV6-5; size: -; CDR3: CASSYSVPQETQYF; DNA: TGTGCCAGCAGTTACTCGGTACCCCAAGAGACCCAGTACTTC
J: TRBJ2-5; D: -; V: TRBV9; size: few; CDR3: CASSVAAYQETQYF; DNA: TGTGCCAGCAGCGTAGCGGCCTACCAAGAGACCCAGTACTTC
J: TRBJ2-7; D: -; V: TRBV10-3; size: -; CDR3: CASAPGSSSYEQYF; DNA: TGTGCCTCGGCCCCGGGGTCGAGCTCCTACGAGCAGTACTTC
J: TRBJ2-2; D: TRBD2; V: TRBV5-1; size: few; CDR3: CASSSTSANTGELFF; DNA: TGCGCCAGCAGCTCGACTAGCGCGAACACCGGGGAGCTGTTTTTT
J: TRBJ2-7; D: TRBD2; V: TRBV11-2; size: -; CDR3: CASSPSGRAGEQYF; DNA: TGTGCCAGCAGCCCGAGCGGGAGGGCCGGCGAGCAGTACTTC
J: TRBJ2-1; D: TRBD1; V: TRBV7-2; size: -; CDR3: CASNRDRGYNEQFF; DNA: TGTGCCAGCAATCGGGACAGGGGGTACAATGAGCAGTTCTTC
J: TRBJ2-7; D: -; V: TRBV6-1; size: -; CDR3: CASSDPGLIPYEQYF; DNA: TGTGCCAGCAGTGACCCGGGACTGATTCCCTACGAGCAGTACTTC
J: TRBJ2-1; D: -; V: TRBV30; size: -; CDR3: CAWSGGLDYNEQFF; DNA: TGTGCCTGGAGTGGCGGGCTAGACTACAATGAGCAGTTCTTC
J: TRBJ2-1; D: TRBD2; V: TRBV6-4; size: few; CDR3: CASSDLTSGSWNEQFF; DNA: TGTGCCAGCAGTGACCTCACTAGCGGGAGTTGGAATGAGCAGTTCTTC
J: TRBJ2-4; D: TRBD1; V: TRBV27; size: -; CDR3: CASSSKTGAKNIQYF; DNA: TGTGCCAGCAGTTCCAAGACAGGGGCCAAAAACATTCAGTACTTC
J: TRBJ1-3; D: TRBD1; V: TRBV7-2; size: -; CDR3: CASSLGGQAISGNTIYF; DNA: TGTGCCAGCAGCTTAGGGGGACAGGCGATCTCTGGAAACACCATATATTTT
J: TRBJ2-1; D: TRBD2; V: TRBV15; size: -; CDR3: CATETSGDYNEQFF; DNA: TGTGCCACCGAAACTAGCGGGGACTACAATGAGCAGTTCTTC
J: TRBJ1-5; D: -; V: TRBV27; size: -; CDR3: CASSSISGTLNQPQHF; DNA: TGTGCCAGCAGTTCGATTTCCGGGACCCTTAATCAGCCCCAGCATTTT